The entry below describes one T cell receptor (beta chain). These data are taken from a study of blood T cell repertoires in COVID-19. About the study: PBMCs, B-cell-depleted T cells, or T cells were the source of the cDNA or gDNA that made up the material.

In the source study's methods: Reference gene primer amplification in the assay estimated nucleated cell counts. Measured with immunoSEQ multiplex PCR; TCRdb has only the in-frame clones, and not every one. The V and J calls and clone size are taken from that table; D and trimming were inferred from the DNA. Among around 380,000 clones listed, about 89% were seen once. There are 17 residues in the CDR3. Germline V gene data show CDR1 as SGHAT and CDR2 as FQNNGV. With 5 bases clipped from V and 7 bases from J, the junction kept 15 bases outside the gene matches. Each participant's cohort was designated according to participant-reported clinical history. Before being deemed recovered, Cohort 3 donors had two negative PCRs, clearance, or symptom resolution.

The chain carries TRBV11-2 and TRBJ2-1, with 9 bases aligning to TRBD2. Sequenced sample: PBMCs or T cells enriched from blood (not recorded which). This clonotype originated in a man aged 25-45 years who had recovered from COVID-19. The CDR3 region has the DNA TGTGCCAGCAGCCCCCGGAGCGGGGGGTCCGGAGGAAATGAGCAGTTCTTC. Protein product: CASSPRSGGSGGNEQFF.